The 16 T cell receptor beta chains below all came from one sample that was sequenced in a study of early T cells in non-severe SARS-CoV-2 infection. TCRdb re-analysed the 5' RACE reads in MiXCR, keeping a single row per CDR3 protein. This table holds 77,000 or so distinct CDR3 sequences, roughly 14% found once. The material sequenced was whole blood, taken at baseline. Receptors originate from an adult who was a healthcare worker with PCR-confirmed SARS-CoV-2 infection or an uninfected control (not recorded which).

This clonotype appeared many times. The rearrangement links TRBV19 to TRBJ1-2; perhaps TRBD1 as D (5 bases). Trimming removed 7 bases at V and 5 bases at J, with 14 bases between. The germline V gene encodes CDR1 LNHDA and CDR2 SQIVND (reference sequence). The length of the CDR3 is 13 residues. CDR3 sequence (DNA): TGTGCCAGTATCCCACAGGCGGGGTATGGCTACACCTTC. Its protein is CASIPQAGYGYTF.

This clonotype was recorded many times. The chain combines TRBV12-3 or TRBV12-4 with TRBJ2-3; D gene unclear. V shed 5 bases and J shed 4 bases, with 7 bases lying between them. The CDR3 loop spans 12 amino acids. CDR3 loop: CASSPTADTQYF. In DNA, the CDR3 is TGTGCCAGCAGTCCCACAGCAGATACGCAGTATTTT.

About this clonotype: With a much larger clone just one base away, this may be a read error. CDR3 nucleotides: TGTGCCAGCAGTTTAGCGGACAATCAGCCCCAGCATTTT. Amino acids: CASSLADNQPQHF. The chain recombines TRBV12-3 or TRBV12-4 with TRBJ1-5; D ambiguous. The CDR3 runs to 13 residues. V dropped 0 bases and J dropped 3 bases, with 3 bases sitting between them.

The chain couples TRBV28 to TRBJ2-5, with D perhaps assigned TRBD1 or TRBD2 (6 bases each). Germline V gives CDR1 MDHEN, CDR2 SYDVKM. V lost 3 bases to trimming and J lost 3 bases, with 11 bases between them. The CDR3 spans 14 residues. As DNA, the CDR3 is TGTGCCAGCAGTTTCGGGGGCGGGGAAGAGACCCAGTACTTC. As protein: CASSFGGGEETQYF.

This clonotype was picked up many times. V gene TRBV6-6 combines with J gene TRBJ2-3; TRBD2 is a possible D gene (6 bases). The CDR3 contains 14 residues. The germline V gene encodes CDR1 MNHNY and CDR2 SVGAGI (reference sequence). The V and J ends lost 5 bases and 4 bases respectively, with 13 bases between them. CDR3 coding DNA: TGTGCCAGCAGTCCCCCTGGGAGGCCAGATACGCAGTATTTT. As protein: CASSPPGRPDTQYF.

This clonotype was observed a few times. Here the CDR3 DNA reads TGCAGCGTTGGGGCAGACAATCAGCCCCAGCATTTT. Amino acids: CSVGADNQPQHF. The gene calls are TRBV29-1 and TRBJ1-5; unclear D gene. Deletions cut 4 bases from V and 3 bases from J, with 7 bases between. The germline CDR1 and CDR2 sequences are SQVTM and ANQGSEA. This CDR3 comprises 12 residues.

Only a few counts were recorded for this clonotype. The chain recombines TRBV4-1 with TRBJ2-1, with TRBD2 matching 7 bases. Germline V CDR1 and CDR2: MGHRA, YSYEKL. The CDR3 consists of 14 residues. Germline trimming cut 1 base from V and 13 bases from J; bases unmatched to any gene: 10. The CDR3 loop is CASSQAASGPPQFF. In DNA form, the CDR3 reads TGCGCCAGCAGCCAAGCGGCTAGCGGCCCCCCCCAGTTCTTC.

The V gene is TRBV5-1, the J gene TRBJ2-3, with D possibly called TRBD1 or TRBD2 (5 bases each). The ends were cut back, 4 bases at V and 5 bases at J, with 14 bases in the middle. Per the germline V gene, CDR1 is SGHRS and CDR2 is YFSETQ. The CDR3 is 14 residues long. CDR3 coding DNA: TGCGCCAGCAGCCTGGGGACCCGCTTAGATACGCAGTATTTT. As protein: CASSLGTRLDTQYF.

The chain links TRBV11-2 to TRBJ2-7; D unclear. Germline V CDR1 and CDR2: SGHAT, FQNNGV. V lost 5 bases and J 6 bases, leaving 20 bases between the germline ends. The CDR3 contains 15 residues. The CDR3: CASSPKRQILGEQYF. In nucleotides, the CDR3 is TGTGCCAGCAGCCCTAAGAGGCAGATCCTAGGCGAGCAGTACTTC.

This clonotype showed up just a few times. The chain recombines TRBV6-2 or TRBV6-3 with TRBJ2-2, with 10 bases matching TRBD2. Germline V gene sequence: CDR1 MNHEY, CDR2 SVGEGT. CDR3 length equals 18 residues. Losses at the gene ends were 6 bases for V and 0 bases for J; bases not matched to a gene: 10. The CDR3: CASSPGLAEDSNTGELFF. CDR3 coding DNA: TGTGCCAGCAGCCCCGGACTAGCGGAAGATTCGAACACCGGGGAGCTGTTTTTT.

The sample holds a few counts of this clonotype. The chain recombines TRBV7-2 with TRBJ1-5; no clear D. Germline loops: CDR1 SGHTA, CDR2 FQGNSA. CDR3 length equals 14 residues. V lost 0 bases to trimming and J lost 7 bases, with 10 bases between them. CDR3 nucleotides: TGTGCCAGCAGCTTAGCTTTGGGATACCAGCCCCAGCATTTT. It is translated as CASSLALGYQPQHF.

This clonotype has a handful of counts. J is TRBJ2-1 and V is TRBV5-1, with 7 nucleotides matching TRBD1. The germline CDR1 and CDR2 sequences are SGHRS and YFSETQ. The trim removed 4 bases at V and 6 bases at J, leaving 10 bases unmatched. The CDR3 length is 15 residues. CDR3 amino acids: CASSSPGQLSNEQFF. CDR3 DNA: TGCGCCAGCAGCAGCCCGGGACAGCTAAGCAATGAGCAGTTCTTC.

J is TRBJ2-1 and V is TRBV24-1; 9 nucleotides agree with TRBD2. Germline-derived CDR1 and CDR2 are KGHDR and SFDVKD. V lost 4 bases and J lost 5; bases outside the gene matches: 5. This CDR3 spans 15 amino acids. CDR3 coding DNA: TGTGCCACCAGTGACCGTAGCGGGAGCGACAATGAGCAGTTCTTC. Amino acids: CATSDRSGSDNEQFF.

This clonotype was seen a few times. In nucleotides, the CDR3 is TGTGCCAGTCAAAGCGGGTATACGGATGAGCAGTTCTTC. This codes for CASQSGYTDEQFF. This chain uses TRBV6-1 with TRBJ2-1, with D tentatively TRBD2 (6 bases). Trimming removed 9 bases at V and 8 bases at J, with 17 bases between. This CDR3 contains 13 residues. CDR1 and CDR2 (germline): MNHNS, SASEGT.

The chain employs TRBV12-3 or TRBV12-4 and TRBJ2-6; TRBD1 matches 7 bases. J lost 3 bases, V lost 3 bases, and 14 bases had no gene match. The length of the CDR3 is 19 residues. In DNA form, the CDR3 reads TGTGCCAGCAGTTTCCGTGTACTGGCAGGGGGTTATGGGGCCAACGTCCTGACTTTC. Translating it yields CASSFRVLAGGYGANVLTF.

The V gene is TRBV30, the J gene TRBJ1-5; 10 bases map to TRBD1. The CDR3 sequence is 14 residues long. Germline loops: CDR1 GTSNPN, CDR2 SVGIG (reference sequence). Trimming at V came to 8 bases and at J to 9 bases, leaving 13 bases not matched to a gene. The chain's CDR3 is CAVRDRGGLSPQHF. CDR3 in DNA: TGTGCCGTTAGGGACAGGGGAGGTCTATCGCCCCAGCATTTT.